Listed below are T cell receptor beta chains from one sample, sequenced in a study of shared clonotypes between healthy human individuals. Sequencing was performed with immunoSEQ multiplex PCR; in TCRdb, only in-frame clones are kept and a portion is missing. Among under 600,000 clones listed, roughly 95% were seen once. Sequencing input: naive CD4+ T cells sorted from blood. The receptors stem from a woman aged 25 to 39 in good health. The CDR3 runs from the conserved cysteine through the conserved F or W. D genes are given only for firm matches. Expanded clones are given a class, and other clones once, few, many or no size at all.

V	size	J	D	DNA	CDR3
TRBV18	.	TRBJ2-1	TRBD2	TGTGCCAGCTCAACATCCCCGGGACTAGGAGGGAACCCTAAAAATGAGCAGTTCTTC	CASSTSPGLGGNPKNEQFF
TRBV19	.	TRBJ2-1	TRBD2	TGTGCCAGTAGCGAACTAGCGACCTACAATGAGCAGTTCTTC	CASSELATYNEQFF
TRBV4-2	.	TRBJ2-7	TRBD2	TGTGCCAGCAGCCCCGGGGGGGGCCGCATATCCTACGAGCAGTACTTC	CASSPGGGRISYEQYF
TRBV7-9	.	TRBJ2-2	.	TGTGCCAGCAGCTTAGCAGTACAGGCTAACACCGGGGAGCTGTTTTTT	CASSLAVQANTGELFF
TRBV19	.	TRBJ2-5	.	TGTGCCAGTAAAGAGAGGTGGAAAGAGACCCAGTACTTC	CASKERWKETQYF
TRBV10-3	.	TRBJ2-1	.	TGTGCCCTCTCGAGGGACGCTCATGAGCAGTTCTTC	CALSRDAHEQFF
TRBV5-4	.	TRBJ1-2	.	TGTGCCAGCAGCTTGTCAGGGGACTATGGCTACACCTTC	CASSLSGDYGYTF
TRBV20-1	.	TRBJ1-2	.	TGCAGTGCTAGAGTCAGTGGCTACACCTTC	CSARVSGYTF
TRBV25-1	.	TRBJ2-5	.	TGTGCCAGCAGGCCACCGGGACTCGAAATTGGGACCCAGTACTTC	CASRPPGLEIGTQYF
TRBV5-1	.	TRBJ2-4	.	TGCGCCAGCAGCTCGACTAGACAAAACATTCAGTACTTC	CASSSTRQNIQYF
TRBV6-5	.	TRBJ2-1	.	TGTGCCAGCAGGCCCCGTAACAATGAGCAGTTCTTC	CASRPRNNEQFF
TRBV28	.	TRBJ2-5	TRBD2	TGTGCCAGCAGAAGAAAGCGGGAGGGCCACGGGGAGACCCAGTACTTC	CASRRKREGHGETQYF
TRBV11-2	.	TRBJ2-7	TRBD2	TGTGCCAGCAGCCAAGGGAGGGCCTACGAGCAGTACTTC	CASSQGRAYEQYF
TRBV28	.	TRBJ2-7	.	TGTGCCAGCAGTTCTGGGTCGGACACCTTATACGAGCAGTACTTC	CASSSGSDTLYEQYF
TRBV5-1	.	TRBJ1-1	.	TGCGCCAGCAGCTTTAACAGGGACTATGAAGCTTTCTTT	CASSFNRDYEAFF
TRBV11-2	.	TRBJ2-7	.	TGTGCCAGCAGCTTAGTAATGGGGGCCATGAGCGAGCAGTACTTC	CASSLVMGAMSEQYF
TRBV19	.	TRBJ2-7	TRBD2	TGTGCCAGTAGTATAGTTCCAGCGGGAGATCCCAACGAGCAGTACTTC	CASSIVPAGDPNEQYF
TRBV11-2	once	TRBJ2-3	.	TGTGCCAGCAGCTTGCTGGGAGGAGATACGCAGTATTTT	CASSLLGGDTQYF
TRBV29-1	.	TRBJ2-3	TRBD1	TGCAGCGTTGGGGGGGACAGGGACACAGATACGCAGTATTTT	CSVGGDRDTDTQYF
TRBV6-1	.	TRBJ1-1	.	TGTGCCAGCGCGGGGGCGGGTGCCAGGACTGAAGCTTTCTTT	CASAGAGARTEAFF
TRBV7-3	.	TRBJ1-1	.	TGTGCCAGCAGCCCTCAAGTGAACACTGAAGCTTTCTTT	CASSPQVNTEAFF
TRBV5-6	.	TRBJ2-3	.	TGTGCCAGCAGCGAATCCACAGGGACAAATACGCAGTATTTT	CASSESTGTNTQYF
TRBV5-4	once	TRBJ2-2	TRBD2	TGTGCCAGCAGCTTCGTCGGGGGGGAGCCCACCGGGGAGCTGTTTTTT	CASSFVGGEPTGELFF
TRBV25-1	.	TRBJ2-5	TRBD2	TGTGCCAGCAGAGATAGCGGGATAGAGACCCAGTACTTC	CASRDSGIETQYF
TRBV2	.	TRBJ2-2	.	TGTGCCAGCAGTGACCCCGGGAGATCTACCGGGGAGCTGTTTTTT	CASSDPGRSTGELFF
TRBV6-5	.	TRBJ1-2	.	TGTGCCAGCAGACGGGACACTAACTATGGCTACACCTTC	CASRRDTNYGYTF
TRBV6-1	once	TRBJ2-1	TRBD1	TGTGCCAGCAGTGAAGCCCACAGGGGTTTGGCCAATGAGCAGTTCTTC	CASSEAHRGLANEQFF
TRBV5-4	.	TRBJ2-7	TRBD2	TGTGCCAGCAGCTCACCGGGACTAGGAGGGAGTTGGCAGTACTTC	CASSSPGLGGSWQYF
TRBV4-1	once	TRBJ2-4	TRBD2	TGCGCCAGCAGCCAAGAGGGACTAGCGGGTTTAGCCAAAAACATTCAGTACTTC	CASSQEGLAGLAKNIQYF
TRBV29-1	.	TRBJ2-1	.	TGCAGCGTTGGTGCGGCTTTATACAATGAGCAGTTCTTC	CSVGAALYNEQFF
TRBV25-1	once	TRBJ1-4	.	TGTGCCAGCAGTGCCACAGATGACCGACGTGAACTGTTTTTT	CASSATDDRRELFF
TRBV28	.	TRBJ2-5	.	TGTGCCACCCGCCGACCGAGGTACCAAGAGACCCAGTACTTC	CATRRPRYQETQYF
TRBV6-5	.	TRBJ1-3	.	TGTGCCAGCAGTCCCGGCTATGGAAACACCATATATTTT	CASSPGYGNTIYF
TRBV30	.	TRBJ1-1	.	TGTGCCTGGAGTAGACCGGGACATTACGCCACTGAAGCTTTCTTT	CAWSRPGHYATEAFF
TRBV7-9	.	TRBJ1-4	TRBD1	TGTGCCAGCAGCTTTGGACAGGGATTGAATGAAAAACTGTTTTTT	CASSFGQGLNEKLFF
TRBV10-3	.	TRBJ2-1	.	TGTGCCATCAGTGAGTCTGTGGGGGCAGCCTACAATGAGCAGTTCTTC	CAISESVGAAYNEQFF
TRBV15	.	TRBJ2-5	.	TGTGCCACCAGCAGAGATCAGGGACGGGGAGAGACCCAGTACTTC	CATSRDQGRGETQYF
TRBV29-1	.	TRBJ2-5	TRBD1	TGCAGCGTAACCCAGACAGGGTCGTCGGAGACCCAGTACTTC	CSVTQTGSSETQYF
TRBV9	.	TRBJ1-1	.	TGTGCCAGCAGCCGAAGTGCAGGGATTGAGAACACTGAAGCTTTCTTT	CASSRSAGIENTEAFF
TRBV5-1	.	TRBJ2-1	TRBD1	TGCGCCAGCAGCTTGGGATTGTTCGGGACAGCGATATCCTTGGCGTTCTTC	CASSLGLFGTAISLAFF
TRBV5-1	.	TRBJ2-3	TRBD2	TGCGCCAGCAGCCCCGGGACTAGCGGGAGTTCGCAGTATTTT	CASSPGTSGSSQYF
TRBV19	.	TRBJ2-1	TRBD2	TGTGCCAGTAGTAGGAAGGCGGGAGGGGTCAATGAGCAGTTCTTC	CASSRKAGGVNEQFF
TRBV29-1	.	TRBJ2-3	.	TGCAGCGTTGAAGCCATGAGGGGTAGCGGAGCAGATACGCAGTATTTT	CSVEAMRGSGADTQYF
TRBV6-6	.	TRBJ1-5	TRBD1	TGTGCCAGCAGCCGGGACAGGAATAGCAATCAGCCCCAGCATTTT	CASSRDRNSNQPQHF
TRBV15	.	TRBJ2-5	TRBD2	TGTGCCACCAGCAGAGATAAACTAGCGGGAGGGCGTGCGGAGACCCAGTACTTC	CATSRDKLAGGRAETQYF
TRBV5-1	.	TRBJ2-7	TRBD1	TGCGCCAGCAGCCCAGGGGACAGCTCCTACGAGCAGTACTTC	CASSPGDSSYEQYF
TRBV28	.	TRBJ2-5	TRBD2	TGTGCCAGCAGTTTGGGACTAGCGGGAGTTCGGGAGACCCAGTACTTC	CASSLGLAGVRETQYF
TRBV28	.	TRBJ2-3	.	TGTGCCAGCAGTTTGGGGCCGGGTCCCGGCCTCGACACAGATACGCAGTATTTT	CASSLGPGPGLDTDTQYF
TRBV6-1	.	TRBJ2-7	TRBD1	TGTGCCAGCAGTTCTGGCGGGACAGGGATCGAGCAGTACTTC	CASSSGGTGIEQYF
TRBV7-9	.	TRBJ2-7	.	TGTGCCAGCAGTTCTAATCTCAGACACGGGAGTCCAGAGCAGTACTTC	CASSSNLRHGSPEQYF
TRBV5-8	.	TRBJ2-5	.	TGTGCCAGCAGCCCAACGGGACTCCTACAAGAGACCCAGTACTTC	CASSPTGLLQETQYF
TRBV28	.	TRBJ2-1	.	TGTGCCAGCACTCCTCGGGCCACAGGCTACAATGAGCAGTTCTTC	CASTPRATGYNEQFF
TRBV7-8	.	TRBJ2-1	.	TGTGCCAGCCGATCAATGAGGGTCGAGAACAGTGAGCAGTTCTTC	CASRSMRVENSEQFF
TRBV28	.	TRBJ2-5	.	TGTGCCAGCAGTTTGGTCGGAACAATCAGATGGGAGACCCAGTACTTC	CASSLVGTIRWETQYF